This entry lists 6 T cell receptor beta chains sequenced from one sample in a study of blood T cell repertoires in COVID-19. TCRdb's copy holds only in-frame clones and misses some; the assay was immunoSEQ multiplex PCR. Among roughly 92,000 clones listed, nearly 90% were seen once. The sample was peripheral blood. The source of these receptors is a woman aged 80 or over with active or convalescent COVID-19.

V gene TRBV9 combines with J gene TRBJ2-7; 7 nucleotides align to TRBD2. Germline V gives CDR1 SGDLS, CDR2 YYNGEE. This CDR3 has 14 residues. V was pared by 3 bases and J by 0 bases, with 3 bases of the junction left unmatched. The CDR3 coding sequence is TGTGCCAGCAGCGCAAGCGGGACCTCCTACGAGCAGTACTTC. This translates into CASSASGTSYEQYF.

Here the CDR3 DNA reads TGTGCCAGCAGGAGAGCAGGTGTTAGCAATCAGCCCCAGCATTTT. Translated, it gives CASRRAGVSNQPQHF. The chain is built from TRBV28 and TRBJ1-5, with D uncertain. Germline values: CDR1 MDHEN, CDR2 SYDVKM. The CDR3 length is 15 residues. V lost 6 bases, J lost 0 bases, and 12 bases lay in between.

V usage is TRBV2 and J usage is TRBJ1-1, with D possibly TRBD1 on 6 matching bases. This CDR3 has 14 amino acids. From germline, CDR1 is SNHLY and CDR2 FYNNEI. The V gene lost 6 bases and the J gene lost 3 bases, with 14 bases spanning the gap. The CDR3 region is CASRHRVRDTEAFF. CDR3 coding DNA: TGTGCCAGCAGACACAGGGTAAGGGACACTGAAGCTTTCTTT.

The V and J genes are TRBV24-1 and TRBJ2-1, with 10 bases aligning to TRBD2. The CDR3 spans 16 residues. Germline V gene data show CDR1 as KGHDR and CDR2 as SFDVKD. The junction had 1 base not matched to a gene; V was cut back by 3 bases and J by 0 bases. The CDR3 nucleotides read TGTGCCACCAGTGATCCTAGCGGGAGCTCCTACAATGAGCAGTTCTTC. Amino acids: CATSDPSGSSYNEQFF.

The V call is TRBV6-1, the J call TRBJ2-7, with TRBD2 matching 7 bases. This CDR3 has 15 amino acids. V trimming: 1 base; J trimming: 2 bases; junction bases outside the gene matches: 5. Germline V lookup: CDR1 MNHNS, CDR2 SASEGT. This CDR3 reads CASSEGGGRTYEQYF. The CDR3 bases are TGTGCCAGCAGTGAAGGGGGGGGACGCACCTACGAGCAGTACTTC.

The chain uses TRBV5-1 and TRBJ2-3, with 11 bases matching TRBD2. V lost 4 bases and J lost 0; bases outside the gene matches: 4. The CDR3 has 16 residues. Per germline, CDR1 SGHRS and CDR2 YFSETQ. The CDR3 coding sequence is TGCGCCAGCAGCCTCAGACTAGCGGGAAGCACAGATACGCAGTATTTT. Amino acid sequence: CASSLRLAGSTDTQYF.